Following are 30 T cell receptor beta chains from one sample sequenced in a study of cytomegalovirus exposure and HLA in healthy donors. The PCR contained 60 Vbeta and 13 Jbeta primers. Produced via immunoSEQ multiplex PCR; TCRdb's table is partial and in-frame only. This sample yields about 150,000 clones, of which roughly 70% are seen a single time; roughly 2% belongs to the top ten. The specimen sequenced was PBMCs. These receptors were obtained from a young man in good health and CMV-seronegative.

The chain couples TRBV5-8 to TRBJ2-5; 7 bases are shared with TRBD2. Germline V gene sequence: CDR1 SGHTS, CDR2 YDEGEE. Trimming took 0 bases from V and 5 from J; bases not matched to a gene: 4. This CDR3 spans 14 amino acids. CDR3 in amino acids: CASSLGGRGETQYF. The CDR3 nucleotides read TGTGCCAGCAGCTTGGGCGGGAGAGGGGAGACCCAGTACTTC. Variable domain in full (rest from reference TRBV5-8 and TRBJ2-5): EAGVTQSPTHLIKTRGQQATLRCSPISGHTSVYWYQQALGLGLQFLLWYDEGEERNRGNFPPRFSGRQFPNYSSELNVNALELEDSALYLCASSLGGRGETQYFGPGTRLLVL.

V is TRBV19 and J is TRBJ2-7; a weak D match, TRBD1 (5 bases). V was trimmed by 3 bases and J by 3 bases, leaving 9 bases between them. The germline V gene encodes CDR1 LNHDA and CDR2 SQIVND (reference sequence). The CDR3 runs to 13 residues. CDR3 protein: CASSMRTNYEQYF. The CDR3, as DNA: TGTGCCAGTAGTATGCGGACAAACTACGAGCAGTACTTC. Supplemented by reference TRBV19 and TRBJ2-7, the full variable domain reads DGGITQSPKYLFRKEGQNVTLSCEQNLNHDAMYWYRQDPGQGLRLIYYSQIVNDFQKGDIAEGYSVSREKKESFPLTVTSAQKNPTAFYLCASSMRTNYEQYFGPGTRLTVT.

The V and J genes are TRBV27 and TRBJ1-2; 8 positions match TRBD1. The length of the CDR3 is 13 residues. V was clipped by 4 bases and J by 9 bases; unmatched bases: 7. Looked up from germline, CDR1 is MNHEY and CDR2 is SMNVEV (reference sequence). This CDR3 is CASSSTDRASYTF. In DNA, the CDR3 is TGTGCCAGCAGTTCCACGGACAGGGCCAGCTACACCTTC.

The genes are TRBV6-4 and TRBJ2-1; D is possibly TRBD1 (6 bases). The CDR3 totals 15 residues. Trimming pared 5 bases from V and 2 bases from J, leaving 13 bases between. The germline V gene has CDR1 MRHNA and CDR2 SNTAGT. Written as DNA, the CDR3 is TGTGCCAGCAGTTCGGACAGTGTTACCTACAATGAGCAGTTCTTC. Protein sequence: CASSSDSVTYNEQFF.

The J gene is TRBJ2-7, the V gene TRBV5-4; tentatively, D is TRBD1 (5 bases). The V gene's germline CDR1 is SGHNT and CDR2 YYREEE (reference sequence). V was trimmed by 2 bases and J by 3 bases, leaving 9 bases between them. This CDR3 spans 13 amino acids. CDR3 region: CASSFEQDYEQYF. DNA for the CDR3: TGTGCCAGCAGCTTTGAACAGGACTACGAGCAGTACTTC. Combining the CDR3 with reference TRBV5-4 and TRBJ2-7 gives the whole variable domain ETGVTQSPTHLIKTRGQQVTLRCSSQSGHNTVSWYQQALGQGPQFIFQYYREEENGRGNFPPRFSGLQFPNYSSELNVNALELDDSALYLCASSFEQDYEQYFGPGTRLTVT.

The V gene is TRBV6-1, the J gene TRBJ2-5; tentatively, D is TRBD1 (5 bases). This CDR3 has 12 amino acids. V was pared by 2 bases and J by 4 bases, with 5 bases between. Germline V lookup: CDR1 MNHNS, CDR2 SASEGT. CDR3 in amino acids: CASSEQGETQYF. CDR3 nucleotides: TGTGCCAGCAGTGAACAGGGAGAGACCCAGTACTTC.

The chain recombines TRBV5-1 with TRBJ2-3, with D maybe TRBD2 (5 bases). The germline gives CDR1 SGHRS, CDR2 YFSETQ. The CDR3 consists of 14 residues. V lost 4 bases and J 2 bases, leaving 11 bases between the germline ends. The CDR3 bases are TGCGCCAGCAGCCCAGGACTGATCACAGATACGCAGTATTTT. It is translated as CASSPGLITDTQYF.

The chain has TRBV19 and TRBJ1-1, with 7 bases matching TRBD1. The germline CDR1 and CDR2 sequences are LNHDA and SQIVND (reference sequence). V dropped 5 bases and J dropped 5; count of bases not matched to a gene: 8. There are 14 residues in the CDR3. The CDR3 protein is CASSEDRVSTEAFF. The CDR3 DNA is TGTGCCAGTAGTGAAGACAGGGTATCAACTGAAGCTTTCTTT.

This rearrangement joins TRBV18 to TRBJ1-4, with 10 bases aligning to TRBD1. Unmatched junction bases numbered 2, after V lost 0 bases and J lost 7 bases. Germline loops: CDR1 KGHSH, CDR2 LQKENI. The CDR3 is 15 residues long. The CDR3 DNA sequence: TGTGCCAGCTCACCACCAGGGACAGGGGTTGAAAAACTGTTTTTT. It yields the protein CASSPPGTGVEKLFF.

The gene calls are TRBV9 and TRBJ2-2, with 14 bases aligning to TRBD2. V gave up 3 bases and J gave up 3 bases; unmatched junction bases: 7. The CDR3 covers 18 residues. Germline CDR1 is SGDLS and CDR2 is YYNGEE. The CDR3 sequence is CASSEGLAGAADTGELFF. DNA for the CDR3: TGTGCCAGCAGCGAGGGACTAGCGGGGGCCGCGGACACCGGGGAGCTGTTTTTT.

Comments on this clone: The same CDR3 arises from other DNA sequences in this sample as well. The chain couples TRBV5-4 to TRBJ2-3; unclear D gene. The length of the CDR3 is 13 residues. Trimming pared 0 bases from V and 1 base from J, leaving 3 bases between. Germline CDR1 SGHNT, CDR2 YYREEE (reference sequence). As DNA, the CDR3 is TGTGCCAGCAGCTTGGGAGGCACAGATACGCAGTATTTT. Translating it yields CASSLGGTDTQYF.

This chain connects TRBV25-1 to TRBJ2-3; D perhaps matches TRBD1 (6 bases). Germline values: CDR1 MGHDK, CDR2 SYGVNS. The CDR3 runs 13 residues. V was pared by 5 bases and J by 5 bases, with 11 bases between. The chain's CDR3 is CASSNHREDTQYF. The CDR3 nucleotides read TGTGCCAGCAGTAACCACAGGGAAGATACGCAGTATTTT.

The chain recombines TRBV4-1 with TRBJ1-1; 9 bases align to TRBD1. Germline loops: CDR1 MGHRA, CDR2 YSYEKL. V trimming: 4 bases; J trimming: 1 base; junction bases outside the gene matches: 7. The CDR3 extends over 16 amino acids. The CDR3 protein is CASSLSPGQGNTEAFF. DNA of the CDR3: TGCGCCAGCAGCCTATCCCCGGGACAGGGGAACACTGAAGCTTTCTTT.

This clone has just one count. The chain employs TRBV27 and TRBJ2-2, with 8 bases fitting TRBD2. The CDR3 totals 16 residues. Germline V CDR1 and CDR2: MNHEY, SMNVEV (reference sequence). V lost 6 bases to trimming and J lost 0 bases; unmatched junction nucleotides: 6. As DNA, the CDR3 is TGTGCCAGCAGCCCCGTAGCGGGGACGAACACCGGGGAGCTGTTTTTT. Residues: CASSPVAGTNTGELFF.

This chain connects TRBV5-1 to TRBJ2-5, with TRBD1 matching over 7 bases. J was trimmed by 5 bases and V by 0 bases; bases with no gene match: 7. Per the germline V gene, CDR1 is SGHRS and CDR2 is YFSETQ. The CDR3 extends over 15 amino acids. The CDR3 bases are TGCGCCAGCAGCTTGGAGGGGGCTTTGGGGGAGACCCAGTACTTC. It yields the protein CASSLEGALGETQYF. The full variable domain, in which reference TRBV5-1 and TRBJ2-5 provide the parts outside the CDR3, is KAGVTQTPRYLIKTRGQQVTLSCSPISGHRSVSWYQQTPGQGLQFLFEYFSETQRNKGNFPGRFSGRQFSNSRSEMNVSTLELGDSALYLCASSLEGALGETQYFGPGTRLLVL.

The chain is built from TRBV27 and TRBJ1-5; D is ambiguous. Germline loops: CDR1 MNHEY, CDR2 SMNVEV (reference sequence). Trimming removed 5 bases at V and 4 bases at J, with 9 bases between. The CDR3 covers 13 residues. CDR3 residues: CASSPLPNQPQHF. The CDR3 nucleotides are TGTGCCAGCAGTCCCCTCCCGAATCAGCCCCAGCATTTT.

This clone turned up a few times. The V and J genes are TRBV19 and TRBJ2-6; no clear D gene. V shed 5 bases and J shed 0 bases, with 11 bases lying between them. Per germline, CDR1 LNHDA and CDR2 SQIVND (reference sequence). The CDR3 runs 16 residues. CDR3 sequence: CASSRDSYSGANVLTF. The CDR3 region has the DNA TGTGCCAGTAGTCGTGACTCCTACTCTGGGGCCAACGTCCTGACTTTC.

The chain carries TRBV28 and TRBJ1-3; D unclear. V lost 10 bases, J lost 0 bases, and 16 bases lay in between. There are 15 residues in the CDR3. The germline CDR1 and CDR2 sequences are MDHEN and SYDVKM. The CDR3 bases are TGTGCCACCACGGACGGGAGTTTCTCTGGAAACACCATATATTTT. Protein product: CATTDGSFSGNTIYF.

The chain employs TRBV27 and TRBJ2-2, with D perhaps TRBD1 (7 bases). This CDR3 region has 13 residues. Germline-derived CDR1 and CDR2 are MNHEY and SMNVEV (reference sequence). Trimming cost V 7 bases and J 6 bases, with 12 bases left between them. As DNA, the CDR3 is TGTGCCAGCAACCAGGGGGGCTCCGGGGAGCTGTTTTTT. This gives the protein CASNQGGSGELFF.

J is TRBJ2-1 and V is TRBV7-9, with 8 bases identical to TRBD1. V shed 6 bases, J shed 9 bases, and the junction held 10 bases outside the gene matches. Per the germline V gene, CDR1 is SEHNR and CDR2 is FQNEAQ (reference sequence). The CDR3 length is 14 residues. In nucleotides, the CDR3 is TGTGCCAGCAGAATCGGACAGGGCTCGGGTGAGCAGTTCTTC. Residues: CASRIGQGSGEQFF.

This chain uses TRBV9 with TRBJ2-1, with D possibly being TRBD1 (5 bases). This CDR3 has 13 amino acids. From germline, CDR1 is SGDLS and CDR2 YYNGEE. With 1 base removed from V and 6 bases from J, the gap between germline ends came to 8 bases. The DNA for the CDR3 is TGTGCCAGCAGCGTATCAGGGTCCAATGAGCAGTTCTTC. This encodes CASSVSGSNEQFF.

This chain joins TRBV14 and TRBJ1-2; the D gene is possibly TRBD1 (6 bases). V was shortened by 3 bases and J by 2 bases, with 16 bases between the two germline ends. The CDR3 loop spans 16 amino acids. Germline-derived CDR1 and CDR2 are SGHDN and FVKESK. CDR3 DNA sequence: TGTGCCAGCAGCCACGGGGGGGTAGGACAGAACTATGGCTACACCTTC. Translation: CASSHGGVGQNYGYTF.

The chain uses TRBV4-3 and TRBJ1-2, with TRBD1 identical over 7 bases. The CDR3 has 15 amino acids. The V gene's germline CDR1 is LGHNA and CDR2 YSLEER. V shed 0 bases and J 6 bases; nucleotides not matched to a gene: 7. The CDR3, as DNA: TGCGCCAGCAGCCAAGACAGGGGGGATCCCCATGGCTACACCTTC. Encoded protein: CASSQDRGDPHGYTF.

Comments on this clone: One end of the junction varies from germline; a read error may be responsible. This chain connects TRBV7-9 to TRBJ2-1; D unresolved. Per the germline V gene, CDR1 is SEHNR and CDR2 is FQNEAQ (reference sequence). The CDR3 has 13 residues. CDR3 residues: CSSSLGQYNEQFF. The CDR3 bases are TGTTCCAGCAGCTTAGGTCAGTACAATGAGCAGTTCTTC.

The V gene is TRBV29-1, the J gene TRBJ2-3, with TRBD2 matching over 7 bases. This CDR3 comprises 16 residues. Germline CDR1 and CDR2: SQVTM and ANQGSEA. J gave up 0 bases and V 2 bases, and 8 bases lay outside the gene matches. The CDR3 DNA is TGCAGCGTTGAAATTCGGGCTAGCGGTAGCACAGATACGCAGTATTTT. It translates to CSVEIRASGSTDTQYF.

Here the CDR3 reads CASSVGFSGGRDEQFF. The CDR3 nucleotides read TGTGCCAGCAGCGTAGGATTTAGCGGGGGGCGGGATGAGCAGTTCTTC. J is TRBJ2-1 and V is TRBV9; 10 nucleotides match TRBD2. Germline V gene sequence: CDR1 SGDLS, CDR2 YYNGEE. The V gene end was trimmed by 0 bases and the J gene end by 8 bases; junction bases not matched to a gene: 8. The CDR3 sequence is 16 residues long.

As regards this clone: The identical CDR3 is also encoded by other nucleotide sequences in the sample. This chain connects TRBV5-1 to TRBJ2-6; D ambiguous. Germline loops: CDR1 SGHRS, CDR2 YFSETQ. This CDR3 contains 15 residues. Trimming left V 0 bases short and J 4 bases short, with 8 bases between. The CDR3 DNA reads as TGCGCCAGCAGCTTGGCGGGTTCCGGGGCCAACGTCCTGACTTTC. Translated: CASSLAGSGANVLTF.

The chain has TRBV28 and TRBJ1-6; TRBD1 aligns across 8 bases. CDR1 is MDHEN and CDR2 is SYDVKM in the germline V gene. The CDR3 contains 13 residues. With V trimmed by 3 bases and J by 10 bases, 2 bases remained unmatched. The CDR3 loop reads CASSLDRVSPLHF. In DNA, the CDR3 is TGTGCCAGCAGTTTGGACAGGGTCTCACCCCTCCACTTT.

The chain uses TRBV30 and TRBJ1-1; D ambiguous. V lost 5 bases to trimming and J lost 4 bases, with 11 bases between them. The V gene's germline CDR1 is GTSNPN and CDR2 SVGIG (reference sequence). The CDR3 runs 12 residues. CDR3: CAWVLEGTEAFF. CDR3 nucleotides: TGTGCCTGGGTATTGGAGGGCACTGAAGCTTTCTTT. Combining the CDR3 with reference TRBV30 and TRBJ1-1 gives the whole variable domain SQTIHQWPATLVQPVGSPLSLECTVEGTSNPNLYWYRQAAGRGLQLLFYSVGIGQISSEVPQNLSASRPQDRQFILSSKKLLLSDSGFYLCAWVLEGTEAFFGQGTRLTVV.

CDR3 sequence: CASSSITGGRTEAFF. The CDR3 nucleotides are TGTGCCAGCAGCTCAATTACAGGGGGACGAACTGAAGCTTTCTTT. The chain has TRBV7-8 and TRBJ1-1, with 8 nucleotides matching TRBD1. The CDR3 extends over 15 amino acids. From germline, CDR1 is SGHVS and CDR2 FQNEAQ. The junction had 9 bases not matched to a gene; V was cut back by 4 bases and J by 5 bases.